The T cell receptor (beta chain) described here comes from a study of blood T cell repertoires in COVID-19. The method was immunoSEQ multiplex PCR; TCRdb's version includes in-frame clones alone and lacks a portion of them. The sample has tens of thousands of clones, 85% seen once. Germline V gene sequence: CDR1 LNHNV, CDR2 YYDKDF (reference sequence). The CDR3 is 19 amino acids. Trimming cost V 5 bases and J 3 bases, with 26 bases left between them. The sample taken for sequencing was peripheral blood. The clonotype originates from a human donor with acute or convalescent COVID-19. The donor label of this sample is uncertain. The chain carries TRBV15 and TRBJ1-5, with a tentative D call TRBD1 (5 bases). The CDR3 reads CATSPYHEGGWGDNQPQHF. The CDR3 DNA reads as TGTGCCACCAGCCCCTACCACGAGGGCGGCTGGGGGGACAATCAGCCCCAGCATTTT. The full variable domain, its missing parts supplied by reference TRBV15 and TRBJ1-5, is DAMVIQNPRYQVTQFGKPVTLSCSQTLNHNVMYWYQQKSSQAPKLLFHYYDKDFNNEADTPDNFQSRRPNTSFCFLDIRSPGLGDTAMYLCATSPYHEGGWGDNQPQHFGDGTRLSIL.